One T cell receptor beta chain is described in this entry. The antigen is unknown. Each CDR3 protein is one row after TCRdb ran MiXCR on the reads. The data show about 570,000 distinct CDR3 sequences, with 40% seen just once and more than 40% held by the top ten. V lost 5 bases to trimming and J lost 2 bases, with 16 bases between them. The CDR3 contains 15 residues. This sample is part of a study of T cell repertoires in cytomegalovirus infection. Study background: Selection of CMV epitopes for the study included recently identified HLA-C-restricted and well-studied HLA-B-restricted ones. The public TCR beta signatures pointed to both CMV infection and matching HLA type. The study's findings and limits: The ex vivo response was dominated by HLA-C-restricted CMV-specific TCR beta clonotypes. Summed frequency of shared TCR beta families picked out CMV carriers who also had the relevant HLA.

The chain links TRBV12-3 or TRBV12-4 to TRBJ2-7, with TRBD2 as a possible D gene (6 bases). The receptor comes from a human donor in good health (CMV status not recorded). Some clones in this sample may be carry-over from other donors' samples. The source was cultured PBMCs, collected from culture after CMV antigen stimulation. Written as DNA, the CDR3 is TGTGCCAGCAGTGCCCCCGGGACTGGAACCTACGAGCAGTACTTC. It codes for CASSAPGTGTYEQYF.